The 2 T cell receptor beta chains reported below all come from one sample, sequenced in a study of T cell repertoires in cytomegalovirus infection. Each CDR3 protein is one row after TCRdb ran MiXCR on the reads. The table lists more than 250,000 distinct CDR3 sequences, roughly an eighth of them singletons, with roughly 8.7% in the top ten. Sequenced input: PBMCs. These receptors all come from a human donor in good health (CMV status not recorded). Some clones in this sample may be carry-over from other donors' samples.

The genes are TRBV7-9 and TRBJ1-1, with 10 bases aligning to TRBD1. Looked up from germline, CDR1 is SEHNR and CDR2 is FQNEAQ (reference sequence). The CDR3 extends over 14 amino acids. J was trimmed by 5 bases and V by 3 bases; bases with no gene match: 3. The DNA of the CDR3 is TGTGCCAGCAGCTTCCGGACAGGGGGGACTGAAGCTTTCTTT. Encoded protein: CASSFRTGGTEAFF.

This clonotype was seen only a few times. The chain combines TRBV12-3 or TRBV12-4 with TRBJ2-5; D not certain. Trimming took 5 bases from V and 2 from J, leaving 9 bases between them. CDR3 length equals 13 residues. DNA of the CDR3: TGTGCCAGCAGTAACACAGAGCAAGAGACCCAGTACTTC. Its translation is CASSNTEQETQYF.